Described below is a single TCR beta chain sequence and its context. No conserved phenylalanine or tryptophan is present at the end of the CDR3, so a read error is the likely explanation. This entry is derived from a study of cytomegalovirus exposure and HLA in healthy donors. Background on the study: HLA-typed donors contributed approximately 86 million unique TCRs, which were held in an early data release.

It was with 60 Vbeta and 13 Jbeta primers that the PCR ran. Produced via immunoSEQ multiplex PCR; TCRdb's table is partial and in-frame only. In the table there are around 160,000 clones, around 75% of which are singletons. This TCR came from a woman aged 40 to 55 in good health and CMV-seropositive. Sequencing was performed on PBMCs.

The CDR3 nucleotides are TGTGCCAGCAGCTTGGATCGCCCCGGGGCGGGGGGCTCCTACGAGCAGTACCTC. This codes for CASSLDRPGAGGSYEQYL. The chain employs TRBV11-2 and TRBJ2-7; TRBD2 matches 8 bases. Germline CDR1 is SGHAT and CDR2 is FQNNGV. J lost 0 bases, V lost 3 bases, and 13 bases had no gene match. The CDR3 is 18 residues long.